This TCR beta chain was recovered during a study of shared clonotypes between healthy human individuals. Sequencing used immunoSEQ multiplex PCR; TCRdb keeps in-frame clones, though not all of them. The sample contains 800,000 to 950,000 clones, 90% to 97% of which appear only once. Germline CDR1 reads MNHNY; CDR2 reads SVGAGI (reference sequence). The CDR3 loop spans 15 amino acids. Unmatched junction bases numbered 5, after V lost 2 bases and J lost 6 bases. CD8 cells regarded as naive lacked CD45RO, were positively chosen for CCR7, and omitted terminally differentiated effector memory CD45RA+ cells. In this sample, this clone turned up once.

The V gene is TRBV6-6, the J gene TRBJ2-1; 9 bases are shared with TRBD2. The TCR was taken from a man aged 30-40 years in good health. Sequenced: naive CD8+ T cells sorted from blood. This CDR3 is CASSYGAGGSNEQFF. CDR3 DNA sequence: TGTGCCAGCAGTTACGGAGCGGGAGGAAGCAATGAGCAGTTCTTC.